This TCR beta chain derives from a study of cytomegalovirus exposure and HLA in healthy donors. Study outcomes and limitations: A later analysis by the authors found several of the most significant clusters apparently linked to common viral pathogens. Through in vitro validation, a few CMV-associated chains were shown to be specific for CMV antigens.

PCR was performed using 60 Vbeta and 13 Jbeta primers. The table came from immunoSEQ multiplex PCR; TCRdb's copy has only in-frame clones and leaves some out. The sample's table shows fewer than 150,000 clones. A word on this clone: What it recognizes is unknown.

Trimming cost V 7 bases and J 0 bases; bases outside gene matches: 7. CDR3 length equals 17 residues. The germline gives CDR1 SGHNT, CDR2 YYREEE (reference sequence). The TCR was taken from a man between 35 and 55 years old in good health and CMV-seronegative. V gene TRBV5-4 combines with J gene TRBJ2-3; 14 bases agree with TRBD2. The sequencing input was PBMCs. The CDR3: CASARTSGGTSTDTQYF. CDR3 bases: TGTGCCAGCGCAAGGACTAGCGGGGGGACTAGCACAGATACGCAGTATTTT.